These T cell receptor beta chains were read from a single sample in a study of CD8+ T cells in alopecia areata. TCRdb keeps only in-frame clones here, not all; method: immunoSEQ multiplex PCR. The sample records about 150,000 clones, 50% to 65% being singletons. Sequenced material: CD8+ T cells sorted from blood, taken at week 0. The receptor set was obtained from a human donor with alopecia areata. The CDR3 runs from the conserved cysteine through the conserved F or W. D genes are given only for firm matches. Clone size is not always given. Where it is, it says once, few, many or a class for expanded clones.

TRBJ1-1 - - TRBV2 TGTGCCAGCATGGGCACTGAAGCTTTCTTT CASMGTEAFF
TRBJ2-7 - - TRBV4-3 TGCGCCAGCAGCCAAGAGGCGGCGGGGACAGTATACGAGCAGTACTTC CASSQEAAGTVYEQYF
TRBJ2-7 - - TRBV6-5 TGTGCCAGCAGTTACTCCATCCAGGGGTCTTCCTACGAGCAGTACTTC CASSYSIQGSSYEQYF
TRBJ2-7 TRBD1 - TRBV6-6 TGTGCCATCCAGCCAGGGGACAGCTTCGAGCAGTACTTC CAIQPGDSFEQYF
TRBJ2-1 TRBD1 - TRBV6-5 TGTGCCAGCAGTCGACAGGGTTACAATGAGCAGTTCTTC CASSRQGYNEQFF
TRBJ2-1 TRBD2 - TRBV29-1 TGCAGCGTTGCGGAGCGGGGTTCGAATGAGCAGTTCTTC CSVAERGSNEQFF
TRBJ2-3 - - TRBV30 TGTGCCTGGGCCGCGGGGCCGGTAGATACGCAGTATTTT CAWAAGPVDTQYF
TRBJ2-7 TRBD1 - TRBV30 TGTGCCTGGGGACAGGGGGATTACGAGCAGTACTTC CAWGQGDYEQYF
TRBJ2-2 - - TRBV5-1 TGCGCCAGCAGCCAGAACACCGGGGAGCTGTTTTTT CASSQNTGELFF
TRBJ1-4 TRBD1 few TRBV15 TGTGCCACCAGCAGCGACAGGGGGCGAAATCCTAAAGAAAAACTGTTTTTT CATSSDRGRNPKEKLFF
TRBJ2-2 - - TRBV6-5 TGTGCCAGCAGTTACGTCGGGGCGGGAGGGGAGCTGTTTTTT CASSYVGAGGELFF
TRBJ2-5 TRBD2 - TRBV19 TGTGCCAGTAATGGGGCGGGGGAGAACCAAGAGACCCAGTACTTC CASNGAGENQETQYF
TRBJ1-2 TRBD1 - TRBV4-3 TGCGCCAGCAGCCAAGGGGACAGGGTCGACCTAGAGGGCTACACCTTC CASSQGDRVDLEGYTF
TRBJ1-2 - - TRBV5-1 TGCGCCAGCAGCTATGGGAACTATGGCTACACCTTC CASSYGNYGYTF
TRBJ1-2 - - TRBV6-5 TGTGCCAGCAGTTCGTATCTTCAGATTCATAACTATGGCTACACCTTC CASSSYLQIHNYGYTF
TRBJ2-7 - few TRBV21-1 TGTGCCAGCAGCAGGGGACAGGGGGCGATGGATTTCTACGAGCAGTACTTC CASSRGQGAMDFYEQYF
TRBJ1-6 TRBD1 - TRBV4-3 TGCGCCAGCAGCCAAGACCGGACAGGGAGAAGCATGCCCCTCCACTTT CASSQDRTGRSMPLHF
TRBJ2-1 TRBD2 many TRBV19 TGTGCCAGTAGCCCCACTAGCGGGGGGGCCTATGAGCAGTTCTTC CASSPTSGGAYEQFF
TRBJ2-1 - once TRBV20-1 TGCAGTGCTAGTGGTTCGATTGAGCAGCTCTTC CSASGSIEQLF